This TCR beta chain was sequenced for a study of blood T cells in healthy people across ages (dated by TCRdb to 2014 to 2015). Concerning the study at large: In model experiments, roughly one uniquely barcoded TCR beta cDNA molecule per two T cells was captured by template switching. Age-related changes in TCR beta repertoire diversity were measured in the study by deep sequencing normalized with unique cDNA molecular identifiers. Four age groups were formed from the donors: young (average about 17 years), middle-aged (more than 35), aged (62) and long-lived (approximately 80). For two donors (one aged 18 to 29 and one aged 80 or older), the study analyzed two additional independent replicas of 1 million unique cDNA reads from the same blood draw.

General conclusions and limits of the study: The percentage of naive T cells measured by flow cytometry correlated strongly with observed TCR beta diversity. Estimates of total diversity based on one million sequenced T cells were considered lower bounds and underestimates. As age increased, observed TCR beta diversity per million T cells dropped in a roughly linear way, and a significant reduction was already evident by age about 36. Because donor CMV infection status was unknown, age-related changes in expanded clonotypes were potentially confounded. Bulk unsorted PBMC profiling prevented conclusive comparison of naive and antigen-experienced compartments. Compared with the aged group, the long-lived group had more naive CD4+ T cells, fewer expanded clones and increased TCR diversity, suggesting age selection.

The library was generated by 5' RACE. The data were produced on an Illumina HiSeq 2500. A second PCR of roughly 7 to 11 cycles was run with a J-beta primer mix and a sample-barcoded 5' primer. A unique molecular identifier was introduced onto each TCR beta cDNA molecule by a template-switch 5' adaptor carrying 12 random nucleotides. At least 3 million CDR3-containing paired-end reads were obtained from each sample. The Mint cDNA synthesis kit, primed by a TRBC-specific oligonucleotide, was used to synthesize first-strand cDNA from all RNA. Following uracil-DNA glycosylase treatment, a first 18-cycle PCR with universal primers M1SS and BC2_uni_R was performed on all cDNA. The paper's processing steps were these. For normalization, 1 million high-quality reads, each with a distinct molecular identifier, were randomly selected from each sample. Reads sharing molecular identifiers were discarded rather than binned into consensus sequences. MiTCR, with a Q25 quality threshold and the strictest error-elimination algorithm, was used for CDR3 identification, clonotype clustering and error correction. A nonparametric unseen species model with Euler transformation was used to estimate a lower bound on total TCR beta diversity. TCRdb ran its own pipeline on the public reads, namely fastp trimming at Q25 and MiXCR clone calling, and kept in-frame beta chains. For every CDR3 protein sequence, its rows merge into one entry that carries the most common genes and DNA. These V and J calls originate from TCRdb's pipeline instead of the authors' own analysis. A total of 800,000 or so distinct CDR3 sequences appear in this sample, around a quarter of them only once. Approximately 4% of the sample rests with the top ten.

Concerning this clonotype itself: Its antigen is currently not known. Within one base of it there is no much larger clone, and no base qualities were kept.

The roughly 39 donors, aged about 6 to 95 years, were systemically healthy Caucasian individuals from Russia. Each donor gave around 9 milliliters of peripheral blood, collected into EDTA-treated Vacutainer tubes. Ficoll-Paque density-gradient centrifugation was used to isolate PBMCs, with at least 7 million per sample. Total RNA was extracted from PBMCs with Trizol reagent, with at least 6 micrograms obtained per sample. For every donor, an aliquot of PBMCs went through flow cytometry to measure the percentages of naive CD45RAhigh/CD27high T cells. CDR1 and CDR2 (MDHEN, SYDVKM) derive from the germline V gene. V is cut by 5 bases and J by 7 bases, and the space between the germline ends is 12 bases. The CDR3 goes from the cysteine to the phenylalanine over 13 residues. The DNA shown is the 39-base CDR3, in frame from base 1. These records were also assigned to another study, of T cells of mothers and their children. As described in the second report: Nine systemically healthy Caucasian individuals, comprising three mothers and their six children, were included as donors. cDNA synthesis used all of the extracted RNA, with 1.5 ug of RNA in each 15 ul reaction. Sample barcodes and 2-4 random nucleotides were added via the M1S primer in the second PCR. Each mother yielded over 10 million TCR beta CDR3 reads and each child 2.5 million to 3.5 million reads. Thymic selection shapes the output of TCR recombination in a similar way in related and unrelated pairs, and inherited differences have a minor effect. Normalized repertoire overlap was always slightly but never significantly higher in related than unrelated mother-child pairs. Persistent microchimeric T cell clones were not detected, at a sensitivity of 85 to 100 clones per million clonotypes. The study used deep NGS to compare TCR beta repertoires of mothers and children, seeking features distinguishing related mother-child pairs from unrelated individuals. On average, the children were about 10 +/- 4 years old, while the mothers were about 38 +/- 4 years old. After adapter ligation with NEBNext reagents, the libraries were sequenced on Illumina HiSeq 2000 with 100+100 nt paired-end reads. Mother and child libraries were prepared a month apart and sequenced in separate runs to prevent cross-contamination. Between roughly 500,000 and 2,100,000 distinct TCR beta clonotypes were identified per donor. Naive TCR beta clonotypes were estimated from low-frequency clonotypes matched to each donor's FACS-determined naive share, without sorting.

The sequenced sample consisted of blood. This receptor was taken from a boy aged 5-17 years in good health. Here the chain combines TRBV28 and TRBJ1-5; the D segment could be TRBD1, given 5 matching bases. The CDR3 here reads CASSIRRDQPQHF. In nucleotide form, the sequence is TGTGCCAGCAGTATCCGCAGGGACCAGCCCCAGCATTTT.